These 19 T cell receptor beta chains came from one sample sequenced in a study of shared clonotypes between healthy human individuals. Using immunoSEQ multiplex PCR, the repertoire was profiled, and TCRdb retains in-frame clones only, with some absent. The sample shows roughly 700,000 clones, approximately 79% of them seen only once. The sequenced material came from memory CD4+ T cells sorted from blood. Stated subset: CD45RA-negative fraction. The receptors derive from a woman in her thirties in good health.

This sequence joins TRBV7-3 and TRBJ2-1; a weak D match, TRBD1 (6 bases). CDR3 size: 13 residues. Germline CDR1 SGHTA, CDR2 FQGTGA. V shed 2 bases and J shed 7 bases, with 9 bases lying between them. The CDR3 loop is CASSLAGVNEQFF. For the CDR3, the DNA is TGTGCCAGCAGCTTAGCAGGGGTGAATGAGCAGTTCTTC.

This clone was seen once. This chain links TRBV19 with TRBJ2-1; the D gene is possibly TRBD1 (10 bases). Germline loops: CDR1 LNHDA, CDR2 SQIVND (reference sequence). The CDR3 consists of 18 residues. Deletions cut 6 bases from V and 6 bases from J, with 27 bases between. The CDR3 nucleotides read TGTGCCAGTAGCCCTCGACAGGGGGCGTTAGCGGGAGTCAATGAGCAGTTCTTC. Translating gives CASSPRQGALAGVNEQFF.

V gene TRBV6-4 combines with J gene TRBJ2-1, with a tentative D call TRBD2 (5 bases). The CDR3 is 15 amino acids. The V gene lost 2 bases and the J gene lost 0 bases, with 8 bases spanning the gap. Germline CDR1 MRHNA, CDR2 SNTAGT. In DNA, the CDR3 is TGTGCCAGCAGTGACGACCGGGACTCCTACAATGAGCAGTTCTTC. Translated: CASSDDRDSYNEQFF.

The chain recombines TRBV7-3 with TRBJ2-1; 9 bases are shared with TRBD1. The trim removed 5 bases at V and 8 bases at J, leaving 10 bases unmatched. The length of the CDR3 is 15 residues. Per germline, CDR1 SGHTA and CDR2 FQGTGA. CDR3 bases: TGTGCCAGCAGCAAGGGACAGGGAAAAGTCGATGAGCAGTTCTTC. Amino acid sequence: CASSKGQGKVDEQFF.

This clone occurred a few times. The chain is built from TRBV7-2 and TRBJ2-3, with 9 positions matching TRBD2. Germline V gene sequence: CDR1 SGHTA, CDR2 FQGNSA. The CDR3 has 15 residues. The J segment lost 6 bases and the V segment lost 2 bases, leaving 6 bases of the junction unmatched. CDR3 nucleotide sequence: TGTGCCAGCAGCTTACAAGCGGGAGGTAGGGATACGCAGTATTTT. This gives the protein CASSLQAGGRDTQYF.

This clone was detected a few times. This chain uses TRBV7-6 with TRBJ2-5; 7 bases map to TRBD1. Germline loops: CDR1 SGHVS, CDR2 FNYEAQ. V lost 5 bases and J lost 4; bases outside the gene matches: 4. The CDR3 is 13 residues long. The CDR3 bases are TGTGCCAGCAGCCCAGACAGGGTAGAGACCCAGTACTTC. It translates to CASSPDRVETQYF.

This clone was seen just once. V usage is TRBV5-1 and J usage is TRBJ2-5; 9 bases are a match to TRBD2. Germline V gene lookup returns CDR1 SGHRS and CDR2 YFSETQ. V dropped 3 bases and J dropped 2; count of bases not matched to a gene: 11. The CDR3 has 17 residues. The CDR3 sequence: CASSSGAGGRRQETQYF. As DNA, the CDR3 is TGCGCCAGCAGCTCTGGGGCGGGGGGGCGCCGTCAAGAGACCCAGTACTTC.

To note about this clone: A single base separates this from a much larger clone, so it may be a read error. The same CDR3 is also encoded by other DNA sequences in this sample. J is TRBJ1-5 and V is TRBV10-3; TRBD1 might be the D (5 bases). The CDR3 extends over 13 amino acids. Trimming took 3 bases from V and 4 from J, leaving 7 bases between them. CDR1 and CDR2 from the germline V gene are ENHRY and SYGVKD. CDR3: CAISEEGNQPQHF. Here the CDR3 DNA reads TGTGCCATCAGTGAAGAGGGGAATCAGCCCCAGCATTTT.

Remarks on this clone: The same CDR3 is also encoded by other DNA sequences in this sample. This chain connects TRBV10-3 to TRBJ1-1, with 7 bases aligning to TRBD1. The V segment lost 3 bases and the J segment 5 bases; nucleotides outside the gene matches: 0. Per germline, CDR1 ENHRY and CDR2 SYGVKD. CDR3 size: 12 residues. The CDR3 sequence is CAISEQGTEAFF. CDR3 DNA: TGTGCCATCAGTGAACAGGGGACTGAAGCTTTCTTT.

V usage is TRBV11-3 and J usage is TRBJ1-1; D may be TRBD1 (5 bases). The CDR3 has 13 amino acids. Germline V gene data show CDR1 as SGHNT and CDR2 as YENEEA. With 1 base removed from V and 12 bases from J, the gap between germline ends came to 15 bases. In nucleotides, the CDR3 is TGTGCCAGCAGCTTAGTGGTCGGGACCCTTCCTTTCTTT. Its protein product is CASSLVVGTLPFF.

This clone showed up just once. This chain's CDR3 is CASSPRVSRSGANVLTF. DNA of the CDR3: TGTGCCAGCTCACCCCGGGTCTCGCGCTCTGGGGCCAACGTCCTGACTTTC. The chain uses TRBV18 and TRBJ2-6; D gene uncertain. CDR1 is KGHSH, CDR2 LQKENI, per germline. Trimming pared 3 bases from V and 0 bases from J, leaving 12 bases between. This CDR3 contains 17 residues.

The DNA for the CDR3 is TGTGCCAGTGGTAGCGGGCTGAACACCGGGGAGCTGTTTTTT. It is translated as CASGSGLNTGELFF. The V and J genes are TRBV19 and TRBJ2-2; 7 bases line up with TRBD2. The junction had 4 bases not matched to a gene; V was cut back by 8 bases and J by 1 base. Looked up from germline, CDR1 is LNHDA and CDR2 is SQIVND (reference sequence). This CDR3 is built from 14 residues.

This clone was recorded only once. The chain is built from TRBV7-8 and TRBJ2-5, with 7 bases aligning to TRBD2. The V gene end was trimmed by 5 bases and the J gene end by 11 bases; junction bases not matched to a gene: 5. This CDR3 has 11 amino acids. The germline CDR1 and CDR2 sequences are SGHVS and FQNEAQ. The CDR3 region has the DNA TGTGCCAGCAGCCCGGGGGGTATTCAGTACTTC. Encoded protein: CASSPGGIQYF.

CDR3 amino acids: CASSRTGASTDTQYF. The CDR3 DNA is TGTGCCAGCAGCAGAACAGGGGCTAGCACAGATACGCAGTATTTT. The chain couples TRBV9 to TRBJ2-3; 7 bases agree with TRBD1. Germline CDR1 SGDLS, CDR2 YYNGEE. CDR3 size: 15 residues. V lost 4 bases, J lost 0 bases, and 5 bases stayed unmatched.

This clone was observed a few times. The J gene is TRBJ1-1, the V gene TRBV25-1; 7 bases are a match to TRBD1. The CDR3 covers 15 residues. The V segment lost 5 bases and the J segment 5 bases; nucleotides outside the gene matches: 11. Germline assignment: CDR1 MGHDK and CDR2 SYGVNS. The CDR3 coding sequence is TGTGCCAGCAGTTTGGAGGGGGCGGTAGGTACTGAAGCTTTCTTT. Protein sequence: CASSLEGAVGTEAFF.

The V call is TRBV28, the J call TRBJ2-5; no definite D call. The germline gives CDR1 MDHEN, CDR2 SYDVKM. V was clipped by 6 bases and J by 1 base, with 15 bases between them. This CDR3 has 15 residues. Here the CDR3 reads CASSPPPSVQETQYF. CDR3 nucleotides: TGTGCCAGCAGCCCACCCCCCTCCGTCCAAGAGACCCAGTACTTC. Variable domain in full (rest from reference TRBV28 and TRBJ2-5): DVKVTQSSRYLVKRTGEKVFLECVQDMDHENMFWYRQDPGLGLRLIYFSYDVKMKEKGDIPEGYSVSREKKERFSLILESASTNQTSMYLCASSPPPSVQETQYFGPGTRLLVL.

This clone turned up a few times. V and J are TRBV29-1 and TRBJ2-7, with D unresolved. The germline V gene encodes CDR1 SQVTM and CDR2 ANQGSEA. CDR3 size: 13 residues. Trimming stripped 5 bases from V and 0 bases from J, with 11 bases between. In DNA form, the CDR3 reads TGCAGCGTTTCGAGGACGAGCTCCTACGAGCAGTACTTC. It yields the protein CSVSRTSSYEQYF.

The rearrangement joins TRBV6-1 to TRBJ1-3, with D uncertain. Germline CDR1 and CDR2: MNHNS and SASEGT. Trimming removed 1 base at V and 0 bases at J, with 10 bases between. CDR3 length: 16 amino acids. DNA of the CDR3: TGTGCCAGCAGTGAAGGGGCATGGAACTCTGGAAACACCATATATTTT. Translated, it gives CASSEGAWNSGNTIYF.

CDR3 sequence: CASRTYPQETQYF. The CDR3 region has the DNA TGCGCCAGCAGGACCTACCCTCAAGAGACCCAGTACTTC. The chain recombines TRBV5-1 with TRBJ2-5; D is unclear. Germline lookup yields CDR1 SGHRS and CDR2 YFSETQ. This CDR3 contains 13 residues. The ends were cut back, 5 bases at V and 2 bases at J, with 10 bases in the middle.